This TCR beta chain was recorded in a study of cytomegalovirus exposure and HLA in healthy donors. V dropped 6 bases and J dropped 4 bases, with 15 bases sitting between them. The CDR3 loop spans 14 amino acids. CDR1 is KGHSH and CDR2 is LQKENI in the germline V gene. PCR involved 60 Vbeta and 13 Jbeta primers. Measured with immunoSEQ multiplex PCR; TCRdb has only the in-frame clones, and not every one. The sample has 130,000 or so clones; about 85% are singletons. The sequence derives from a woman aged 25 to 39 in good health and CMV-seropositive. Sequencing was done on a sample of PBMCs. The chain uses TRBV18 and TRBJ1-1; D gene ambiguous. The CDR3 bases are TGTGCCAGCTCTCCAACAGCAGAAAGCACTGAAGCTTTCTTT. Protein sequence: CASSPTAESTEAFF. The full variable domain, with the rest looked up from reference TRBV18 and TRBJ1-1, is NAGVMQNPRHLVRRRGQEARLRCSPMKGHSHVYWYRQLPEEGLKFMVYLQKENIIDESGMPKERFSAEFPKEGPSILRIQQVVRGDSAAYFCASSPTAESTEAFFGQGTRLTVV.